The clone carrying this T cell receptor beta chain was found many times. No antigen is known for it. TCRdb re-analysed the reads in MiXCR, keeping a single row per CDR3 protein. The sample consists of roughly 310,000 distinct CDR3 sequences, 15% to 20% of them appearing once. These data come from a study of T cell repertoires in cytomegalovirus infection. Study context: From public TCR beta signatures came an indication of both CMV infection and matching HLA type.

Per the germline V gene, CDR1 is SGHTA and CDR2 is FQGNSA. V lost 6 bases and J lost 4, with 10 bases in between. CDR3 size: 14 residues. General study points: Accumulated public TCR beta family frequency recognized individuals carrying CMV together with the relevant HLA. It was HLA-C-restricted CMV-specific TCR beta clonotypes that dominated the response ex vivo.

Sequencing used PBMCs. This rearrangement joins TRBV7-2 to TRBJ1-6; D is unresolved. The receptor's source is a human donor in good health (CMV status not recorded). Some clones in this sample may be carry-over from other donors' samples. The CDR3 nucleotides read TGTGCCAGCAGTTCGTCGGAGTATAATTCACCCCTCCACTTT. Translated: CASSSSEYNSPLHF.